The 7 T cell receptor beta chains below all came from one sample that was sequenced in a study of blood T cell repertoires in COVID-19. Only in-frame clones appear in the TCRdb table, and some are missing; sequencing was by immunoSEQ multiplex PCR. Among hundreds of thousands of clones, 85% to 90% were seen once, and the ten largest hold approximately 0.9%. The material sequenced was peripheral blood. The origin of the receptors is a man between 18 and 29 years old with COVID-19, enrolled during active disease.

The chain recombines TRBV19 with TRBJ2-7, with a tentative D call TRBD1 (5 bases). CDR3 length: 13 residues. Trimming left V 5 bases short and J 3 bases short, with 11 bases between. Looked up from germline, CDR1 is LNHDA and CDR2 is SQIVND (reference sequence). The CDR3 loop reads CASSPTGFYEQYF. The DNA for the CDR3 is TGTGCCAGTAGTCCCACAGGTTTCTACGAGCAGTACTTC.

The chain links TRBV9 to TRBJ1-6; 9 nucleotides agree with TRBD1. CDR1 is SGDLS and CDR2 is YYNGEE in the germline V gene. V trimming: 2 bases; J trimming: 7 bases; junction bases outside the gene matches: 10. The CDR3 has 17 amino acids. The CDR3 sequence: CASSVLGGTGLNSPLHF. CDR3 in DNA: TGTGCCAGCAGCGTTTTGGGAGGGACAGGGCTGAATTCACCCCTCCACTTT.

The rearrangement links TRBV9 to TRBJ2-1, with D perhaps matching TRBD2 (5 bases). The V end lost 4 bases, the J end lost 3 bases, and 14 bases lay between the germline ends. CDR1 and CDR2 from the germline V gene are SGDLS and YYNGEE. The length of the CDR3 is 15 residues. CDR3 coding DNA: TGTGCCAGCAGCCCGGTGTTTCGGGGCTACAATGAGCAGTTCTTC. It specifies CASSPVFRGYNEQFF.

The chain has TRBV7-9 and TRBJ1-5; D is undetermined. The CDR3 sequence is 14 residues long. From germline, CDR1 is SEHNR and CDR2 FQNEAQ (reference sequence). V gave up 5 bases and J gave up 0 bases, with 8 bases separating them. This CDR3 reads CASSRRDSNQPQHF. CDR3 bases: TGTGCCAGCAGCCGACGGGATAGCAATCAGCCCCAGCATTTT.

This chain joins TRBV4-1 and TRBJ2-7; TRBD1 matches at 7 bases. This CDR3 is built from 14 residues. J lost 7 bases, V lost 1 base, and 7 bases had no gene match. CDR1 is MGHRA, CDR2 YSYEKL, per germline. Here the CDR3 DNA reads TGCGCCAGCAGCCAAGTGAAGGGGGCGGTTGAGCAGTACTTC. It codes for CASSQVKGAVEQYF.

The chain combines TRBV7-2 with TRBJ1-2, with D uncertain. The germline V gene has CDR1 SGHTA and CDR2 FQGNSA. The CDR3 has 13 amino acids. Between the trimmed V and J ends, which lost 0 bases and 2 bases, there was a span of 4 bases. The CDR3 reads CASSLARNYGYTF. The CDR3 coding sequence is TGTGCCAGCAGCTTAGCCAGGAACTATGGCTACACCTTC. Looking up the rest from reference TRBV7-2 and TRBJ1-2 gives the full variable domain: GAGVSQSPSNKVTEKGKDVELRCDPISGHTALYWYRQSLGQGLEFLIYFQGNSAPDKSGLPSDRFSAERTGGSVSTLTIQRTQQEDSAVYLCASSLARNYGYTFGSGTRLTVV.

A single count supports this clone. V usage is TRBV18 and J usage is TRBJ2-7; tentative D call: TRBD1 (6 bases). The CDR3 runs 13 residues. Germline assignment: CDR1 KGHSH and CDR2 LQKENI. Trimming removed 6 bases from V and 6 bases from J, with 15 bases in between. The DNA of the CDR3 is TGTGCCAGCTCCTCAGGGGAAGGGTCCGAGCAGTACTTC. This encodes CASSSGEGSEQYF.